These T cell receptor beta chains were read from a single sample in a study of T cell responses to AZD1222 COVID-19 vaccine. The assay was immunoSEQ multiplex PCR, and TCRdb's table has in-frame clones only and misses some. In the table there are roughly 100,000 clones, around 90% of which are singletons. The specimen was peripheral blood, collected on day 0 of AZD1222 vaccination. The receptors originated from an adult in good health. Each CDR3 is given with its conserved first and last residue. Fields, in order: V gene, J gene, D gene, clone size, CDR3 protein, CDR3 DNA. The D gene is left open where the match is weak. Part of the rows lack a size; the others show once, few, many or a class for expanded clones.

v_call: TRBV7-2
j_call: TRBJ1-2
d_call: -
clone_size: -
cdr3_aa: CASSSPNGGGDGYTF
cdr3_nt: TGTGCCAGCAGCTCCCCGAACGGGGGCGGTGATGGCTACACCTTC

v_call: TRBV7-9
j_call: TRBJ2-5
d_call: -
clone_size: once
cdr3_aa: CASSLLGGGETQYF
cdr3_nt: TGTGCCAGCAGCTTACTAGGTGGGGGGGAGACCCAGTACTTC

v_call: TRBV7-3
j_call: TRBJ2-3
d_call: -
clone_size: few
cdr3_aa: CASSLRPSTDTQYF
cdr3_nt: TGTGCCAGCAGCTTAAGACCCTCGACGGATACGCAGTATTTT

v_call: TRBV9
j_call: TRBJ2-5
d_call: TRBD2
clone_size: -
cdr3_aa: CASSTSGGRQETQYF
cdr3_nt: TGTGCCAGCAGCACTAGCGGGGGGCGACAAGAGACCCAGTACTTC

v_call: TRBV2
j_call: TRBJ2-1
d_call: -
clone_size: -
cdr3_aa: CASSGLAALYNEQFF
cdr3_nt: TGTGCCAGCAGCGGCCTAGCTGCCCTCTACAATGAGCAGTTCTTC

v_call: TRBV19
j_call: TRBJ2-2
d_call: -
clone_size: once
cdr3_aa: CASTLMDGEGGELFF
cdr3_nt: TGTGCCAGTACCTTGATGGATGGAGAGGGCGGGGAGCTGTTTTTT

v_call: TRBV5-4
j_call: TRBJ1-2
d_call: -
clone_size: -
cdr3_aa: CASTYRSQSYGYTF
cdr3_nt: TGTGCCAGCACCTACAGGTCACAATCCTATGGCTACACCTTC

v_call: TRBV5-1
j_call: TRBJ1-2
d_call: TRBD1
clone_size: -
cdr3_aa: CASSLEGQGYYGYTF
cdr3_nt: TGCGCCAGCAGCTTGGAGGGACAGGGTTACTATGGCTACACCTTC

v_call: TRBV18
j_call: TRBJ2-7
d_call: TRBD2
clone_size: -
cdr3_aa: CVSSTRPPSGGSNEQYF
cdr3_nt: TGTGTCAGCTCGACCAGGCCCCCTAGCGGGGGATCGAACGAGCAGTACTTC

v_call: TRBV5-6
j_call: TRBJ1-2
d_call: -
clone_size: -
cdr3_aa: CASSLGQVSTKGYTF
cdr3_nt: TGTGCCAGCAGCTTGGGACAGGTGTCTACGAAAGGCTACACCTTC

v_call: TRBV5-8
j_call: TRBJ1-5
d_call: TRBD1
clone_size: -
cdr3_aa: CASGSKTGTGGELTQHF
cdr3_nt: TGTGCCAGCGGTTCGAAAACCGGGACAGGAGGCGAGTTGACCCAGCATTTT

v_call: TRBV10-2
j_call: TRBJ1-4
d_call: -
clone_size: -
cdr3_aa: CASTRQVGGEKLFF
cdr3_nt: TGCGCCAGCACGAGACAGGTCGGTGGTGAAAAACTGTTTTTT

v_call: TRBV2
j_call: TRBJ1-5
d_call: -
clone_size: -
cdr3_aa: CASSDRESNQPQHF
cdr3_nt: TGTGCCAGCAGTGACAGGGAGAGCAATCAGCCCCAGCATTTT

v_call: TRBV4-3
j_call: TRBJ1-4
d_call: -
clone_size: once
cdr3_aa: CASSQGVGTNEKLFF
cdr3_nt: TGCGCCAGCAGCCAAGGTGTCGGAACTAATGAAAAACTGTTTTTT

v_call: TRBV28
j_call: TRBJ1-5
d_call: -
clone_size: -
cdr3_aa: CASRTQGYGNQPQHF
cdr3_nt: TGTGCCAGCAGAACCCAGGGGTACGGCAATCAGCCCCAGCATTTT

v_call: TRBV6-2/TRBV6-3
j_call: TRBJ1-1
d_call: -
clone_size: -
cdr3_aa: CASSYYSRLNTEAFF
cdr3_nt: TGTGCCAGCAGTTACTATTCACGATTGAACACTGAAGCTTTCTTT

v_call: TRBV3-1/TRBV3-2
j_call: TRBJ2-7
d_call: -
clone_size: -
cdr3_aa: CASSRRDTYEQYF
cdr3_nt: TGTGCCAGCAGCCGGCGGGACACCTACGAGCAGTACTTC

v_call: TRBV19
j_call: TRBJ2-3
d_call: -
clone_size: -
cdr3_aa: CASSIKGDTDTQYF
cdr3_nt: TGTGCCAGTAGTATCAAGGGCGACACAGATACGCAGTATTTT

v_call: TRBV29-1
j_call: TRBJ1-1
d_call: -
clone_size: -
cdr3_aa: CSVEIPLNTEAFF
cdr3_nt: TGCAGCGTTGAGATCCCGCTGAACACTGAAGCTTTCTTT

v_call: TRBV11-2
j_call: TRBJ1-5
d_call: -
clone_size: -
cdr3_aa: CASSLNGGDYQPQHF
cdr3_nt: TGTGCCAGCAGCTTAAACGGAGGGGACTATCAGCCCCAGCATTTT

v_call: TRBV19
j_call: TRBJ2-3
d_call: -
clone_size: -
cdr3_aa: CASSRPGPSDTDTQYF
cdr3_nt: TGTGCCAGTAGTAGACCGGGACCCTCAGACACAGATACGCAGTATTTT

v_call: TRBV10-3
j_call: TRBJ1-1
d_call: -
clone_size: -
cdr3_aa: CAISESGAANTEAFF
cdr3_nt: TGTGCCATCAGTGAGTCTGGGGCCGCGAACACTGAAGCTTTCTTT

v_call: TRBV27
j_call: TRBJ1-6
d_call: -
clone_size: -
cdr3_aa: CASSSGDFSPLHF
cdr3_nt: TGTGCCAGCAGCTCGGGGGACTTTTCACCCCTCCACTTT

v_call: TRBV19
j_call: TRBJ1-2
d_call: TRBD1
clone_size: -
cdr3_aa: CASSPGQGYGYTF
cdr3_nt: TGTGCCAGTAGTCCCGGACAGGGCTATGGCTACACCTTC

v_call: TRBV29-1
j_call: TRBJ1-1
d_call: -
clone_size: -
cdr3_aa: CSVVRQPNTEAFF
cdr3_nt: TGCAGCGTTGTAAGACAGCCGAACACTGAAGCTTTCTTT

v_call: TRBV15
j_call: TRBJ2-1
d_call: -
clone_size: -
cdr3_aa: CATSRDLVGVYNEQFF
cdr3_nt: TGTGCCACCAGCAGAGACCTTGTAGGGGTTTACAATGAGCAGTTCTTC

v_call: TRBV19
j_call: TRBJ1-6
d_call: -
clone_size: -
cdr3_aa: CASSPSQSPLHF
cdr3_nt: TGTGCCAGTAGTCCCTCCCAATCACCCCTCCACTTT

v_call: TRBV2
j_call: TRBJ1-6
d_call: -
clone_size: few
cdr3_aa: CASSEGGSLSSYNSPLHF
cdr3_nt: TGTGCCAGCAGTGAAGGAGGGAGCCTAAGCTCCTATAATTCACCCCTCCACTTT

v_call: TRBV5-1
j_call: TRBJ1-6
d_call: -
clone_size: once
cdr3_aa: CASSLESGSNSPLHF
cdr3_nt: TGCGCCAGCAGCTTGGAGTCGGGTTCCAATTCACCCCTCCACTTT

v_call: TRBV7-2
j_call: TRBJ1-4
d_call: TRBD1
clone_size: -
cdr3_aa: CASSTRTGGDEKLFF
cdr3_nt: TGTGCCAGCAGCACGAGGACAGGGGGTGACGAAAAACTGTTTTTT

v_call: TRBV5-4
j_call: TRBJ2-1
d_call: -
clone_size: -
cdr3_aa: CASSPTDRDSQFF
cdr3_nt: TGTGCCAGCAGCCCCACAGATCGGGACTCCCAGTTCTTC

v_call: TRBV19
j_call: TRBJ2-5
d_call: -
clone_size: -
cdr3_aa: CASSNAPGETQYF
cdr3_nt: TGTGCCAGTAGCAATGCCCCCGGCGAGACCCAGTACTTC

v_call: TRBV3-1/TRBV3-2
j_call: TRBJ2-1
d_call: TRBD2
clone_size: -
cdr3_aa: CASTRTSGGALNEQFF
cdr3_nt: TGTGCCAGCACCCGGACTAGCGGGGGGGCCCTCAATGAGCAGTTCTTC

v_call: TRBV19
j_call: TRBJ2-1
d_call: TRBD1
clone_size: -
cdr3_aa: CASSPRTGFVDEQFF
cdr3_nt: TGTGCCAGTAGTCCGCGGACAGGGTTTGTCGATGAGCAGTTCTTC

v_call: TRBV11-3
j_call: TRBJ2-3
d_call: TRBD1
clone_size: -
cdr3_aa: CASSLQAGTGTDTQYF
cdr3_nt: TGTGCCAGCAGCTTACAGGCTGGGACAGGGACAGATACGCAGTATTTT

v_call: TRBV21-1
j_call: TRBJ2-1
d_call: -
clone_size: -
cdr3_aa: CASSATGTGTPNEQFF
cdr3_nt: TGTGCCAGCAGCGCAACCGGGACAGGGACCCCCAATGAGCAGTTCTTC

v_call: TRBV5-1
j_call: TRBJ2-7
d_call: TRBD1
clone_size: -
cdr3_aa: CASSSQGAEQYF
cdr3_nt: TGCGCCAGCAGCTCCCAGGGGGCCGAGCAGTACTTC

v_call: TRBV9
j_call: TRBJ2-2
d_call: -
clone_size: few
cdr3_aa: CASSVVANTGELFF
cdr3_nt: TGTGCCAGCAGCGTAGTCGCCAACACCGGGGAGCTGTTTTTT

v_call: TRBV11-2
j_call: TRBJ1-5
d_call: TRBD1
clone_size: -
cdr3_aa: CASSLGIRGRLNQPQHF
cdr3_nt: TGTGCCAGCAGCTTAGGAATAAGGGGGCGCCTGAATCAGCCCCAGCATTTT

v_call: TRBV19
j_call: TRBJ2-1
d_call: -
clone_size: -
cdr3_aa: CASWGTARNNEQFF
cdr3_nt: TGTGCCAGTTGGGGCACCGCTCGAAACAATGAGCAGTTCTTC

v_call: TRBV6-5
j_call: TRBJ2-7
d_call: -
clone_size: few
cdr3_aa: CASSYSMAGSYEQYF
cdr3_nt: TGTGCCAGCAGTTACTCGATGGCGGGCTCCTACGAGCAGTACTTC

v_call: TRBV12-3/TRBV12-4
j_call: TRBJ2-4
d_call: -
clone_size: -
cdr3_aa: CASSLGLKGIQYF
cdr3_nt: TGTGCCAGCAGCCTGGGACTCAAGGGCATTCAGTACTTC

v_call: TRBV18
j_call: TRBJ1-5
d_call: -
clone_size: -
cdr3_aa: CASSPGGTGQPQHF
cdr3_nt: TGTGCCAGCTCACCGGGGGGGACCGGGCAGCCCCAGCATTTT

v_call: TRBV19
j_call: TRBJ1-4
d_call: -
clone_size: -
cdr3_aa: CASEEGDRNEKLFF
cdr3_nt: TGTGCCAGCGAAGAGGGGGATCGGAATGAAAAACTGTTTTTT

v_call: TRBV5-1
j_call: TRBJ1-1
d_call: -
clone_size: -
cdr3_aa: CASSLAGANTEAFF
cdr3_nt: TGCGCCAGCAGCTTGGCCGGGGCAAACACTGAAGCTTTCTTT

v_call: TRBV4-1
j_call: TRBJ1-6
d_call: -
clone_size: -
cdr3_aa: CASRYRWDINSPLHF
cdr3_nt: TGCGCCAGCAGATACCGTTGGGATATTAATTCACCCCTCCACTTT

v_call: TRBV2
j_call: TRBJ1-1
d_call: -
clone_size: -
cdr3_aa: CASSAAGSTEAFF
cdr3_nt: TGTGCCAGCAGTGCCGCCGGGAGCACTGAAGCTTTCTTT

v_call: TRBV15
j_call: TRBJ2-7
d_call: TRBD2
clone_size: -
cdr3_aa: CATSLAGYEQYF
cdr3_nt: TGTGCCACCTCTCTAGCGGGTTACGAGCAGTACTTC

v_call: TRBV6-4
j_call: TRBJ2-1
d_call: TRBD2
clone_size: -
cdr3_aa: CASSPQTASGDYNEQFF
cdr3_nt: TGTGCCAGCAGTCCTCAGACCGCCAGCGGGGATTACAATGAGCAGTTCTTC